The sequence of this TCR beta chain was determined in a study of blood T cell repertoires in COVID-19 (dated by TCRdb to 2019 to 2021). Notes on the research overall: The collaborator samples originated in the United States, Italy and Spain and spanned the acute and convalescent phases of COVID-19. Where HLA class I and class II types were available, the types were taken from metadata supplied by the sample provider, not from assay-based typing. The prospective study material was composed of cDNA or gDNA derived from T cells, B-cell-depleted T cells, or PBMCs. The dataset comprised deeply sampled blood TCRbeta repertoires from subjects exposed to, actively infected with, or recovered from COVID-19. A freely available public database, intended as a resource for researchers studying the immune response to SARS-CoV-2, is where the repertoires were released. Samples came from the ongoing ImmuneRACE study (first 160 participants) plus 1,254 subjects from 6 global collaborators. The sample metadata nearly always contained a de-identified subject ID, COVID-19 status, age in years and sex.

V is cut back by 3 bases and J by 4 bases, with 0 bases in the junction unmatched. Spanning cysteine to phenylalanine, the CDR3 consists of 12 amino acids. Only the CDR3 region is kept as DNA, spanning 36 bases read in frame from base 1. CDR1 and CDR2 (PRHDT, FYEKMQ) derive from the germline V gene (reference sequence). In regard to this clone: Its target antigen remains unknown. No quality values exist for individual bases; no much larger clone is one base distant. The same CDR3 can be traced to other DNA sequences in this sample.

Each collaborating institution followed its own protocols to collect whole blood in K2EDTA tubes. For TCRbeta analysis, collaborators shipped samples in one of three forms: frozen whole blood, isolated PBMCs, or DNA extracted from either of those sample types. The immunoSEQ Assay, a bias-controlled multiplex PCR, was used to amplify TCRbeta CDR3 regions from genomic DNA. As for the authors' bioinformatics: The number of nucleated cells in each sample was estimated from the amplification of reference gene primers within the assay. Sequence reads were collapsed and filtered to measure the absolute abundance of every unique TCRbeta CDR3 rearrangement. Productive Simpson clonality was computed per sample as the square root of Simpson's diversity index over productive rearrangements. The clones in this table, taken by TCRdb from immuneACCESS, are in-frame only. Not every clone is retained; where verified, under half of the shortfall comes from an unresolved V gene, and the cause of the rest is unknown. V and J calls and clone size are as listed in that table; D and trimming were resolved from the DNA. The sample table holds 250,000 or so clones, of which just under 85% were seen once. Of the sample, 8.9% is held by the ten largest clones.

What the authors observed across the whole study: The quantity of clinical and demographic metadata differed by source and by participant and was supplied without curation.

The sequenced material came from peripheral blood. The source of this sequence is a man at least 80 years old with acute or convalescent COVID-19. The sequence joins TRBV13 to TRBJ2-7; the central 7 bases match TRBD1. Here is the DNA: TGTGCCAGCAGCTTCAGGGGGTACGAGCAGTACTTC. Its coded protein is CASSFRGYEQYF.